The TCR beta chain described here comes from a study of somatic mutations in cytotoxic T cells in rheumatoid arthritis. Across the whole study: Blood (about 31 ml EDTA) from each patient was taken right after diagnosis, before any treatment. Certain V beta antibody-stained T-cell populations, V beta1+ cells sequenced for TCRB among them, were flow-sorted to nearly 100% purity. The study, taken as a whole, reports: Some patients, about an eighth of the roughly 65, had a largest CD8+ clone that exceeded 20% of CD8+ cells.

Assay: immunoSEQ multiplex PCR; the TCRdb copy retains only in-frame clones and omits some. The sample has approximately 30,000 clones; roughly 80% are singletons. The CDR3 has 16 amino acids. V shed 1 base, J shed 8 bases, and the junction held 10 bases outside the gene matches. Germline V gene lookup returns CDR1 LGHNA and CDR2 YSLEER. In the case of this clone: Its antigen is not known.

Sample: CD8+ T cells sorted from blood. The chain recombines TRBV4-3 with TRBJ2-1; 8 bases fit TRBD2. This receptor was identified in an adult with rheumatoid arthritis. The CDR3 nucleotides are TGCGCCAGCAGCCAAGGATACAGCGGGGGCTTGGATGAGCAGTTCTTC. Translation gives CASSQGYSGGLDEQFF.